This T cell receptor beta chain was captured by sequencing in a study of cytomegalovirus exposure and HLA in healthy donors. Whole-study context: Researchers previously reported finding 117 million unique TCR beta sequences from some 180 million T cells.

Amplification used 60 Vbeta primers and 13 Jbeta primers. Data came from immunoSEQ multiplex PCR; TCRdb stores just in-frame clones and leaves some out. In the table there are about 93,000 clones, around 78% of which are singletons. V lost 5 bases to trimming and J lost 7 bases; unmatched junction nucleotides: 13. This CDR3 comprises 15 residues. CDR1 is MNHEY and CDR2 is SVGAGI in the germline V gene. The study, taken as a whole, reports: There were some V segments, including TRBV6-2 and TRBV6-3, excluded as indistinguishable. There were several of the most significant clusters that appeared linked to common viral pathogens in a later analysis.

Notes on this clone: Its cognate antigen is unknown. This CDR3 is also generated by other DNA sequences in the sample.

Donors sampled were nominally healthy, though unrecorded immune exposures were likely. Sequencing used PBMCs. This sequence originates from a man younger than 45 in good health and CMV-seronegative. V and J are TRBV6-5 and TRBJ1-2, with 7 bases lining up with TRBD1. The CDR3 region is CASSRAQGQISGYTF. The CDR3 DNA sequence: TGTGCCAGCAGTCGCGCCCAGGGACAGATAAGTGGCTACACCTTC.